This TCR beta chain comes out of a study of beta chain features in type 1 diabetes. V dropped 1 base and J dropped 1 base, with 11 bases sitting between them. Germline assignment: CDR1 SGHTA and CDR2 FQGNSA. CDR3 size: 15 residues. Every isolated RNA sample was fully reverse transcribed, so sequencing captured expressed TCRB transcripts. Assay: immunoSEQ multiplex PCR; the TCRdb copy retains only in-frame clones and omits some. The repertoire has some 250,000 clones, approximately 13% of them found once; the top ten carry about 0.02%. This clone showed up just a few times. No antigen is known for it. Study-level findings and limits: Moderate but significant shortening of TCRB CDR3s was recorded in all four CD4+ subsets from Type 1 diabetes patients.

Sequenced input: naive CD4+ T cells from blood. This chain connects TRBV7-2 to TRBJ2-7; D is perhaps TRBD1 (6 bases). The TCR originated in a man younger than 45 with type 1 diabetes. The CDR3 reads CASSLGTGNSYEQYF. The CDR3 nucleotides are TGTGCCAGCAGCTTAGGCACAGGGAATTCCTACGAGCAGTACTTC.